This T cell receptor (beta chain) was sequenced in a study of OX40 agonist ivuxolimab in advanced cancers. Overall study results and limits: Expanded clones tended on average to be more numerous among CD8+ T cells than CD4+.

This table comes from immunoSEQ multiplex PCR, and its TCRdb copy is limited to in-frame clones, with some not included. The sample shows roughly 75,000 clones, 86% of them seen only once. V was cut by 8 bases and J by 4 bases, with 18 bases left in between. This CDR3 has 14 amino acids. CDR1 and CDR2 (germline): MNHEY, SVGAGI. No patient had autoimmune disease or received systemic immunosuppression. Worth noting for this clone: Its antigen is unknown.

The sequencing here drew on CD4+ or CD8+ T cells sorted from blood, taken in a trial of the OX40 agonist ivuxolimab. The chain employs TRBV6-5 and TRBJ2-7; maybe TRBD2 (6 bases). This sequence originates from an adult with an advanced solid tumor such as melanoma, head and neck, liver or kidney cancer. In DNA, the CDR3 is TGTGCCAGCGGACCCCAGGGAGGCCCTTACGAGCAGTACTTC. Amino acids: CASGPQGGPYEQYF.